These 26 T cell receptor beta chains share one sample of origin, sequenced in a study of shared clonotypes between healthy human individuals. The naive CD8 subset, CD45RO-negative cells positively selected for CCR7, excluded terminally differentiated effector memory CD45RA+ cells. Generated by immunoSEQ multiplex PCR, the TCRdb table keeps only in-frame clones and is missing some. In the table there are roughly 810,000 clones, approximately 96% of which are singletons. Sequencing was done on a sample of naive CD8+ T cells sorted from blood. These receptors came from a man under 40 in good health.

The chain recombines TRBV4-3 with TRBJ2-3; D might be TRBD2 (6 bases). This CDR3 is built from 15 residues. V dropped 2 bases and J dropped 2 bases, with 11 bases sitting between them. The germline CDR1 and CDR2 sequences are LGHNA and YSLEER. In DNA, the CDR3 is TGCGCCAGCAGCCAATGGGGCGGGGACACAGATACGCAGTATTTT. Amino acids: CASSQWGGDTDTQYF.

The CDR3 sequence: CASSLSMEGDRSAFDEQYF. DNA of the CDR3: TGTGCCAGCAGTTTAAGTATGGAGGGGGACCGATCAGCTTTCGACGAGCAGTACTTC. The chain uses TRBV28 and TRBJ2-7; tentatively, D is TRBD1 or TRBD2 (6 bases each). This CDR3 has 19 residues. CDR1 MDHEN and CDR2 SYDVKM come from the germline V gene. The V end lost 2 bases, the J end lost 5 bases, and 28 bases lay between the germline ends.

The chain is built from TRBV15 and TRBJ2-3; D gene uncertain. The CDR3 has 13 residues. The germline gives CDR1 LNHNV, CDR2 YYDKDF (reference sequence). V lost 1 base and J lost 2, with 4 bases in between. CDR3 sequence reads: CATSRGLTDTQYF. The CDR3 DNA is TGTGCCACCAGCAGAGGTCTCACAGATACGCAGTATTTT.

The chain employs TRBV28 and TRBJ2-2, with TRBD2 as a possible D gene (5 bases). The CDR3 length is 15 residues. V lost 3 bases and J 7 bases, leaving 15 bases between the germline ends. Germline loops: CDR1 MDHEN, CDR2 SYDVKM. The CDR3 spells CASSFRGLLIGELFF. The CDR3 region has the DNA TGTGCCAGCAGTTTTCGAGGGTTGCTAATCGGGGAGCTGTTTTTT.

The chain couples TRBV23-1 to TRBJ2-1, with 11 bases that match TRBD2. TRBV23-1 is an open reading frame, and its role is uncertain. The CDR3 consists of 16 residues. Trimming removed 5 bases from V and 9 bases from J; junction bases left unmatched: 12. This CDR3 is CASSVRLAGNLSEQFF. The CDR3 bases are TGCGCCAGCAGTGTACGACTAGCGGGAAATCTTAGTGAGCAGTTCTTC.

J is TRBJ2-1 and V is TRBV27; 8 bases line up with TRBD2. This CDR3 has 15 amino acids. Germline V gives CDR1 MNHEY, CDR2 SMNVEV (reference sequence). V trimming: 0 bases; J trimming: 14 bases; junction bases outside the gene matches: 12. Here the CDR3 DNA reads TGTGCCAGCAGTTTATCCCCACCGGGAGGGCCTTCCGAGTTCTTC. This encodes CASSLSPPGGPSEFF.

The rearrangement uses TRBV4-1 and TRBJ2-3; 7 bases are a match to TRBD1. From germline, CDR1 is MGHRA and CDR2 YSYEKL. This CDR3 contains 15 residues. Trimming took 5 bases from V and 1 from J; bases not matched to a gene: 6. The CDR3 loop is CASSDTGAGTDTQYF. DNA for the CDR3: TGCGCCAGCAGCGATACAGGGGCCGGCACAGATACGCAGTATTTT.

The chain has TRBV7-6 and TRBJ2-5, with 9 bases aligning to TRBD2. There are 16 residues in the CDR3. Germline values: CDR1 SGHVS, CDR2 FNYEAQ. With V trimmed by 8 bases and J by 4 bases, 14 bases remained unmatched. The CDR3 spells CASGVGRIAGVETQYF. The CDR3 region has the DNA TGTGCCAGCGGAGTGGGGAGAATAGCGGGAGTAGAGACCCAGTACTTC. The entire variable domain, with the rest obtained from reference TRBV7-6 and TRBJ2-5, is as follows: GAGVSQSPRYKVTKRGQDVALRCDPISGHVSLYWYRQALGQGPEFLTYFNYEAQQDKSGLPNDRFSAERPEGSISTLTIQRTEQRDSAMYRCASGVGRIAGVETQYFGPGTRLLVL.

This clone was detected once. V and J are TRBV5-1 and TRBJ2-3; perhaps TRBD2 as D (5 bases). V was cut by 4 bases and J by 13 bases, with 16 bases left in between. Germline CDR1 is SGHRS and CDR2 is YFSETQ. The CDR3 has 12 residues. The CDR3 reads CASSVDWSDEYF. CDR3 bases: TGCGCCAGCAGCGTGGACTGGTCCGACGAGTATTTT.

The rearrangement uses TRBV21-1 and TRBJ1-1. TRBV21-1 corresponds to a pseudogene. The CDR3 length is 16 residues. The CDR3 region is CASSSLEGPMNTEAFF. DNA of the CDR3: TGTGCCAGCAGCTCCCTGGAGGGGCCGATGAACACTGAAGCTTTCTTT.

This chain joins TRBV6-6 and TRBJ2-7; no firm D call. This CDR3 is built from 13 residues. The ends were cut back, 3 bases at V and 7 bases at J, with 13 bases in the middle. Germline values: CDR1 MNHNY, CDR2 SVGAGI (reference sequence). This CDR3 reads CASSYGSRREQYF. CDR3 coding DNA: TGTGCCAGCAGTTATGGGTCCAGACGGGAGCAGTACTTC.

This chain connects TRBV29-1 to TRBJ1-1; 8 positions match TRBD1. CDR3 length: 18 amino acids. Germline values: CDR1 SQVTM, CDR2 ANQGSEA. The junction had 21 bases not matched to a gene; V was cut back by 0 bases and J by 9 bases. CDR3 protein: CSVEDDPLQGASREKAFF. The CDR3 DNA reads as TGCAGCGTTGAAGATGACCCCTTGCAGGGGGCAAGTCGAGAAAAAGCTTTCTTT.

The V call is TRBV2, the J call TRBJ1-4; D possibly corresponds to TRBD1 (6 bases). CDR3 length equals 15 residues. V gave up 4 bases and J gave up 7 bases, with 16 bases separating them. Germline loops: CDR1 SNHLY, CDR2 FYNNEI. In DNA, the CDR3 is TGTGCCAGCAGTGCCTACAGGGAGGTCAGTGAAAAACTGTTTTTT. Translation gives CASSAYREVSEKLFF.

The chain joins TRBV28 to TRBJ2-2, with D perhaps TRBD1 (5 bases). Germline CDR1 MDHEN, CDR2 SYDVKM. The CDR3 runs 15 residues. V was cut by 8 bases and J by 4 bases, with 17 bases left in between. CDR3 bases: TGTGCCAGCCTTTTAAGGGGTATGGGCACCGGGGAGCTGTTTTTT. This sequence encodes CASLLRGMGTGELFF.

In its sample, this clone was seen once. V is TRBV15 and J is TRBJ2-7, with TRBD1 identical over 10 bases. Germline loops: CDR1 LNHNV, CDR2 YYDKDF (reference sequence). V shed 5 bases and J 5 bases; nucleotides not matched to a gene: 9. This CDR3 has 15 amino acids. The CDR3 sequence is CATSRGQGGFNEQYF. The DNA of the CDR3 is TGTGCCACCAGCCGAGGACAGGGGGGATTCAACGAGCAGTACTTC.

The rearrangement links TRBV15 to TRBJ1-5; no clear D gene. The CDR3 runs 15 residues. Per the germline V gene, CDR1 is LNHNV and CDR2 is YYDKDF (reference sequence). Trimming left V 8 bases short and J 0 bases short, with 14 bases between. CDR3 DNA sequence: TGTGCCACCTCCTCCCAGGTGAATAGCAATCAGCCCCAGCATTTT. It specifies CATSSQVNSNQPQHF.

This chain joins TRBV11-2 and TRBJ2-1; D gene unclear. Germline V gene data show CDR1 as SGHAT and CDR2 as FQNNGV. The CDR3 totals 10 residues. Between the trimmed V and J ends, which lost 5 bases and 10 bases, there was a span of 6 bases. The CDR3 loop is CASSVGEQFF. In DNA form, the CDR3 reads TGTGCCAGCAGCGTGGGGGAGCAGTTCTTC.

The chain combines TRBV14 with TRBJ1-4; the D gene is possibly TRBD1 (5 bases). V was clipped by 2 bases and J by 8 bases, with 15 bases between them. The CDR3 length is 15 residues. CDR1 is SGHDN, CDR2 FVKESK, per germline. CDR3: CASSQIQAGGEKLFF. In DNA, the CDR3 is TGTGCCAGCAGCCAAATACAGGCGGGGGGAGAAAAACTGTTTTTT.

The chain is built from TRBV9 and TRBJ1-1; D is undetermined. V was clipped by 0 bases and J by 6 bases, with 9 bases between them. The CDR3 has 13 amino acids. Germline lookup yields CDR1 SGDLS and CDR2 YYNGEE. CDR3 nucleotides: TGTGCCAGCAGCGTAGGGGGTCTCGCTGAAGCTTTCTTT. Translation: CASSVGGLAEAFF.

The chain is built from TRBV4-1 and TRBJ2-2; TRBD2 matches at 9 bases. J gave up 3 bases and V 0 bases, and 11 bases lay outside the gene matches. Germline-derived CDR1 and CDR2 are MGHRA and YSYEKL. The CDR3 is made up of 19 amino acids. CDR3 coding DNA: TGCGCCAGCAGCCAAGAACCACAACAAATAGCGGGGGACACCGGGGAGCTGTTTTTT. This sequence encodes CASSQEPQQIAGDTGELFF.

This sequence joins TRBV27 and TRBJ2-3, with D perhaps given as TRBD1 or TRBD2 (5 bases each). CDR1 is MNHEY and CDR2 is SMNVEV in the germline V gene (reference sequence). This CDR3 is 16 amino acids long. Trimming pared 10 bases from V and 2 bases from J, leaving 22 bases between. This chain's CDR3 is CATSEGKGPFTDTQYF. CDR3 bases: TGTGCCACCTCCGAGGGCAAGGGACCCTTCACAGATACGCAGTATTTT.

This CDR3 is CASSSLGGYTF. The DNA for the CDR3 is TGTGCCAGCAGCTCCCTGGGGGGCTACACCTTC. This sequence joins TRBV13 and TRBJ1-2, with D unresolved. With 4 bases removed from V and 8 bases from J, the gap between germline ends came to 8 bases. The CDR3 length is 11 residues. CDR1 and CDR2 from the germline V gene are PRHDT and FYEKMQ (reference sequence).

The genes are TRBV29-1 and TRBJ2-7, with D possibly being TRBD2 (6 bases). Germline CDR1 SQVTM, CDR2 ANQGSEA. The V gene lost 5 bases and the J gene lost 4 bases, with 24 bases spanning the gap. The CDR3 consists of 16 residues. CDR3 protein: CSVLLRDSPGQYEQYF. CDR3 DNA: TGCAGCGTTCTACTCAGGGACTCGCCAGGCCAATACGAGCAGTACTTC.

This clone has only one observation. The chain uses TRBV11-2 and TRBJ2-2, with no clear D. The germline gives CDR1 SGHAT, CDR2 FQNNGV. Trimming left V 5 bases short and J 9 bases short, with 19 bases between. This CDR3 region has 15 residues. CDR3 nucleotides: TGTGCCAGCAGCCAAGGAAACAACCCAGACCGGGAGCTGTTTTTT. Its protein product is CASSQGNNPDRELFF.

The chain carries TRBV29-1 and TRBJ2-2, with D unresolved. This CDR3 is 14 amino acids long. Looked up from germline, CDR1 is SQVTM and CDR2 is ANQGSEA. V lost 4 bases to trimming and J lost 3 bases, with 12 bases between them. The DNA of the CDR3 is TGCAGCGTTGGGGCAGGAGTAGACACCGGGGAGCTGTTTTTT. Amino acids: CSVGAGVDTGELFF.

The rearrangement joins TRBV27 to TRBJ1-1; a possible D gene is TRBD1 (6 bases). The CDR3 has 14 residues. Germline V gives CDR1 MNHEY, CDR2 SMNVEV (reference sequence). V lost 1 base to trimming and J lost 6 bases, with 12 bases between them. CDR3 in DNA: TGTGCCAGCAGTTTATTGCAGGGACACGCTGAAGCTTTCTTT. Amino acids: CASSLLQGHAEAFF.